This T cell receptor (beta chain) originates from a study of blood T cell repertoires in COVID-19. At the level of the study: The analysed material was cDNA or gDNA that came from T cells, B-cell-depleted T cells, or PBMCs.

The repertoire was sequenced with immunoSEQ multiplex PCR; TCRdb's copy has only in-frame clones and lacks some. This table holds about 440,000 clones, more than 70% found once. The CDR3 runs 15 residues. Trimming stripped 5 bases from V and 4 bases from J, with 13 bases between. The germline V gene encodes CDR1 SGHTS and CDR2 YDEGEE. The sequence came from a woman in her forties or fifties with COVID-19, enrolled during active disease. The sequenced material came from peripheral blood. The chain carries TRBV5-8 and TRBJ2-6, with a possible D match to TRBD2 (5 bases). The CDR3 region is CASSMRVSGANVLTF. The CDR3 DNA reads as TGTGCCAGCAGTATGAGGGTCTCCGGGGCCAACGTCCTGACTTTC.